Listed below are T cell receptor beta chains from one sample, sequenced in a study of cytomegalovirus exposure and HLA in healthy donors. Sequenced by immunoSEQ multiplex PCR; TCRdb stores in-frame clones only, minus some. The data contain some 90,000 clones, around 96% of them singletons. Sequencing was carried out using PBMCs. These receptor sequences come from a man aged 18 to 29 in good health and CMV-seronegative. CDR3s include the opening cysteine and the closing phenylalanine or tryptophan. D genes are given only for firm matches. Rows may omit the clone size; those that give it use once, few, many or a size class.

V gene	clone size	J gene	D gene	CDR3 DNA	CDR3 protein
TRBV5-6	-	TRBJ1-1	TRBD1	TGTGCCAGCAGCCCCGGACAGGGGGCAACCCCTGAAGCTTTCTTT	CASSPGQGATPEAFF
TRBV9	-	TRBJ1-5	-	TGTGCCAGCAGCGTAGAGAGGACTGACAATAGCAATCAGCCCCAGCATTTT	CASSVERTDNSNQPQHF
TRBV19	-	TRBJ1-1	TRBD1	TGTGCCAGTACCCTTGGATGGCAGGGGGCCACTGAAGCTTTCTTT	CASTLGWQGATEAFF
TRBV11-2	-	TRBJ2-5	-	TGTGCCAGCAGCTATAATAGCGGACTTCGTCAAGAGACCCAGTACTTC	CASSYNSGLRQETQYF
TRBV4-2	-	TRBJ2-1	-	TGTGCCAGCAGCGGGCTGGGACTCAATGAGCAGTTCTTC	CASSGLGLNEQFF
TRBV4-1	-	TRBJ2-1	TRBD1	TGCGCCAGCAGCCAGGTGTACGCCACAGGGGGGTTCTTC	CASSQVYATGGFF
TRBV7-2	-	TRBJ2-3	TRBD1	TGTGCCAGCTTACCTGGACAGGGGGAAACAGATACGCAGTATTTT	CASLPGQGETDTQYF
TRBV9	-	TRBJ2-5	-	TGTGCCAGCAGCGCCCTTAGCGAGACCCAGTACTTC	CASSALSETQYF
TRBV5-1	-	TRBJ2-5	-	TGCGCCAGCAGCTTGGTCAGGGAGACCCAGTACTTC	CASSLVRETQYF
TRBV7-8	-	TRBJ1-2	-	TGTGCCAGCAGCTTAGGTGCAGGGCATGGCTACACCTTC	CASSLGAGHGYTF
TRBV27	-	TRBJ2-7	TRBD1	TGTGCCAGCAGTTTACTAACCCCCGAGACAGGGGCTACGGGCGAGCAGTACTTC	CASSLLTPETGATGEQYF
TRBV2	few	TRBJ1-5	-	TGTGCCAGCACCCGGGACATCAATCAGCCCCAGCATTTT	CASTRDINQPQHF
TRBV30	-	TRBJ1-5	-	TGTGCCTGGCCGGGACATACCCAGCCCCAGCATTTT	CAWPGHTQPQHF
TRBV27	once	TRBJ1-1	TRBD1	TGTGCCAGCAGTCGTACAGGGGGCATCTCTGAAGCTTTCTTT	CASSRTGGISEAFF
TRBV28	-	TRBJ1-2	TRBD1	TGTGCCAGCAGATCACCGGGACAGGGGGTCGACACCTTC	CASRSPGQGVDTF
TRBV6-1	few	TRBJ1-2	TRBD1	TGTGCCAGCAGTGCCCCAGAGACAGGGGGCAGTTCTGGCTACACCTTC	CASSAPETGGSSGYTF
TRBV18	-	TRBJ1-2	TRBD1	TGTGCCAGCTCACCTCAACAGGGGTTTGACTATGGCTACACCTTC	CASSPQQGFDYGYTF
TRBV27	-	TRBJ1-1	TRBD1	TGTGCCAGCAGTCTATCCGGGACAGGGGCCATAGCTTTCTTT	CASSLSGTGAIAFF
TRBV2	-	TRBJ1-4	TRBD1	TGTGCCGGCGAGACCGGGACAGGGGGTGAAAAACTGTTTTTT	CAGETGTGGEKLFF
TRBV29-1	once	TRBJ1-2	-	TGCAGCGTTAGCCAGGGGCCGAACTATGGCTACACCTTC	CSVSQGPNYGYTF
TRBV30	once	TRBJ2-7	-	TGTGCCTGGACAGGGCGGGGCGAGCAGTACTTC	CAWTGRGEQYF
TRBV9	-	TRBJ2-1	-	TGTGCCAGCAGCTACCGGGACAAACTCTACAATGAGCAGTTCTTC	CASSYRDKLYNEQFF
TRBV19	-	TRBJ2-1	TRBD2	TGTGCCAGTAGTATAGAGGGAGGGCGGGATGAGCAGTTCTTC	CASSIEGGRDEQFF